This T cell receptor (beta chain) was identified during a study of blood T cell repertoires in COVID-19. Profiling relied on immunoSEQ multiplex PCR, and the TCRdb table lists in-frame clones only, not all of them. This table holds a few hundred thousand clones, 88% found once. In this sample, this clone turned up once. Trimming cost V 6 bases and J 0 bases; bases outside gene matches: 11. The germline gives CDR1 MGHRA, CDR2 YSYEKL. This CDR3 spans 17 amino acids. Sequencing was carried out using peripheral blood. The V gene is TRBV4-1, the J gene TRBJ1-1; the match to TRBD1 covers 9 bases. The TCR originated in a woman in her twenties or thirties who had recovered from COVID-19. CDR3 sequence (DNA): TGCGCCAGCAGGCGGTCCTCAGGACAGGGGTTGAACACTGAAGCTTTCTTT. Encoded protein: CASRRSSGQGLNTEAFF.